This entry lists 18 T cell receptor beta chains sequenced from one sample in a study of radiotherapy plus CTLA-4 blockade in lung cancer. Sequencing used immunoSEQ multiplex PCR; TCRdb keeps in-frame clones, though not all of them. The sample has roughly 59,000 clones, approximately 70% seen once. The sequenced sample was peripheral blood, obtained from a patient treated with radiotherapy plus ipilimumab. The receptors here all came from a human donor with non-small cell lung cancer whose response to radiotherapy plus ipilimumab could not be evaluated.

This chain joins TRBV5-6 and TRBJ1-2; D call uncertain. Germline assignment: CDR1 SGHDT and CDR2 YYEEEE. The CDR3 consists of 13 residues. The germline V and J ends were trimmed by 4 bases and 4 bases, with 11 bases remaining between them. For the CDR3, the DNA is TGTGCCAGCAGCATTTGGCCGTCCTATGGCTACACCTTC. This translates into CASSIWPSYGYTF.

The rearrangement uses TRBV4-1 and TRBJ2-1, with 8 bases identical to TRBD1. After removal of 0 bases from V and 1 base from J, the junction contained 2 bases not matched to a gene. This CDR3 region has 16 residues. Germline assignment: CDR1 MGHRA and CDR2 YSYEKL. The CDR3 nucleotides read TGCGCCAGCAGCCAAGACAGGGGGCGGTCCTACAATGAGCAGTTCTTC. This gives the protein CASSQDRGRSYNEQFF.

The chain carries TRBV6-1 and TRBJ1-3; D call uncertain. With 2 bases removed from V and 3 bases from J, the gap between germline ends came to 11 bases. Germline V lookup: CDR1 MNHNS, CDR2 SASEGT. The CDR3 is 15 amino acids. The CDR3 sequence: CASSEFSGSGNTIYF. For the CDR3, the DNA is TGTGCCAGCAGTGAATTCTCGGGGAGTGGAAACACCATATATTTT.

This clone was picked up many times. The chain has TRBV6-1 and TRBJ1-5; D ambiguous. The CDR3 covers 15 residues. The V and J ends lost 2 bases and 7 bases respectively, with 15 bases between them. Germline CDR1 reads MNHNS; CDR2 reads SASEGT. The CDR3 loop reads CASSEYSGPNQPQHF. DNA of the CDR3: TGTGCCAGCAGTGAATACTCAGGTCCCAACCAGCCCCAGCATTTT.

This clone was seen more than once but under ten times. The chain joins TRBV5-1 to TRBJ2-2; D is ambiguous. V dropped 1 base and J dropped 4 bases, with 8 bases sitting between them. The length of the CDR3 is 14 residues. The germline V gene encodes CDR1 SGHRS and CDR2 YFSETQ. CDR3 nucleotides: TGCGCCAGCAGCTTGACCCCGGGCACCGGGGAGCTGTTTTTT. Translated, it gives CASSLTPGTGELFF.

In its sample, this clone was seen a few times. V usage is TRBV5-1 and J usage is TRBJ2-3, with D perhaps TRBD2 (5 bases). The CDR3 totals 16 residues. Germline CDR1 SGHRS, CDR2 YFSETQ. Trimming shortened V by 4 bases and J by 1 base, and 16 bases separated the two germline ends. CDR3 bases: TGCGCCAGCAGCCCCGGCAACCGAGCGGGCACAGATACGCAGTATTTT. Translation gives CASSPGNRAGTDTQYF.

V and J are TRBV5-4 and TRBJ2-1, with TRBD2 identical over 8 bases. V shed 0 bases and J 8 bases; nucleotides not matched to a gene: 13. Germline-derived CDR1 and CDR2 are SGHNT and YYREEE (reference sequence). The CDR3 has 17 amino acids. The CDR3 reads CASSLGSGRAPRDEQFF. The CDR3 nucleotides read TGTGCCAGCAGCTTGGGGAGCGGGAGAGCCCCTAGGGATGAGCAGTTCTTC.

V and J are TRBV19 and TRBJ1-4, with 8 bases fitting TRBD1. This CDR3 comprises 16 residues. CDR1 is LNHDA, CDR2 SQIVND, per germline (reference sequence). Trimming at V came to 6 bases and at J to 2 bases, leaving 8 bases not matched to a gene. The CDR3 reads CASRRQGRTTNEKLFF. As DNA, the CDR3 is TGTGCCAGTAGAAGACAGGGGAGGACGACTAATGAAAAACTGTTTTTT. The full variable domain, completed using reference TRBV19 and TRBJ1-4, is DGGITQSPKYLFRKEGQNVTLSCEQNLNHDAMYWYRQDPGQGLRLIYYSQIVNDFQKGDIAEGYSVSREKKESFPLTVTSAQKNPTAFYLCASRRQGRTTNEKLFFGSGTQLSVL.

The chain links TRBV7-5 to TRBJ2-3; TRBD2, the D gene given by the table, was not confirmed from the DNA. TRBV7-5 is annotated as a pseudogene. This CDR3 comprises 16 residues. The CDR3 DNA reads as TGTGTCAGAAGCCACCGGGAGGGCCTATTCACAGATACGCAGTATTTT. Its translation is CVRSHREGLFTDTQYF.

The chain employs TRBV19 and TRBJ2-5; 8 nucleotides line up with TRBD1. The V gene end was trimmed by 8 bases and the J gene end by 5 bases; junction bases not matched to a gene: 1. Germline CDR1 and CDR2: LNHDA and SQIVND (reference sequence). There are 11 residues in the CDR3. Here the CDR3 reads CASRQGETQYF. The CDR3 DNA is TGTGCCAGTCGACAGGGGGAGACCCAGTACTTC.

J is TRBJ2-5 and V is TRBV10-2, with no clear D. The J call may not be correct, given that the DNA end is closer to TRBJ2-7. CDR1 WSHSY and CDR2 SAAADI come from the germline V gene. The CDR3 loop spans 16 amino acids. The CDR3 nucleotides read TGCGCCAGCAGTGATGAGGTGCTTTACCCCTCCTACGAGCAGTACTTC. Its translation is CASSDEVLYPSYEQYF.

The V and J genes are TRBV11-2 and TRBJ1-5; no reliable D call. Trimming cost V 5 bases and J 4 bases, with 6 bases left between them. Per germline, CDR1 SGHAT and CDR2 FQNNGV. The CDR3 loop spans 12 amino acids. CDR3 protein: CASSNGNQPQHF. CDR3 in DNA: TGTGCCAGCAGCAACGGTAATCAGCCCCAGCATTTT.

CDR3: CASKGVTSGSSGELFF. CDR3 coding DNA: TGTGCCAGCAAGGGGGTAACTAGCGGGAGTTCCGGGGAGCTGTTTTTT. This chain links TRBV27 with TRBJ2-2; TRBD2 aligns across 11 bases. This CDR3 comprises 16 residues. Trimming took 7 bases from V and 6 from J; bases not matched to a gene: 10. Germline V gives CDR1 MNHEY, CDR2 SMNVEV (reference sequence).

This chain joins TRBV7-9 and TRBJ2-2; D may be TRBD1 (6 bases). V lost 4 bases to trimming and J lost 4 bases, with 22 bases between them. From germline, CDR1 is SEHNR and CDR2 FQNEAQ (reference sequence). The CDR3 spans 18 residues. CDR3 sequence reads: CASSSPNWGQRSTGELFF. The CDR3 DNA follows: TGTGCCAGCAGCTCCCCTAACTGGGGACAACGTTCCACCGGGGAGCTGTTTTTT.

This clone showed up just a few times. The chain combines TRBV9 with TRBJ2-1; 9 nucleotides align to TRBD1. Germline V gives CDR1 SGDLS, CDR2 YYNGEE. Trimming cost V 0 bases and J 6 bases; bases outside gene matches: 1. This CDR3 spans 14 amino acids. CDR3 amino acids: CASSVATGGNEQFF. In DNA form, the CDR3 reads TGTGCCAGCAGCGTAGCGACAGGGGGCAATGAGCAGTTCTTC.

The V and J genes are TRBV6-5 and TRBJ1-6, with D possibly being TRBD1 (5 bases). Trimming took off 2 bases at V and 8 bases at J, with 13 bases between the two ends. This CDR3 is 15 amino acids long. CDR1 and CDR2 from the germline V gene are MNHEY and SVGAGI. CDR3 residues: CASSYTTGLDSPLHF. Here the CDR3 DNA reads TGTGCCAGCAGTTACACAACAGGATTGGATTCACCCCTCCACTTT.

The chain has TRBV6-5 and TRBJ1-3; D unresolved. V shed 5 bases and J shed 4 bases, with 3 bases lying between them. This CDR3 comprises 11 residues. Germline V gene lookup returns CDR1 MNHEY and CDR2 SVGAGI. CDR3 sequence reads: CASSEGNTIYF. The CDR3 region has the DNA TGTGCCAGCAGTGAGGGAAACACCATATATTTT.

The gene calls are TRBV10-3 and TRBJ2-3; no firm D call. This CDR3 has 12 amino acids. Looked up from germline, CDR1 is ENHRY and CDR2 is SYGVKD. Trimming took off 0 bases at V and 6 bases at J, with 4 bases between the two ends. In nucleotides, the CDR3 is TGTGCCATCAGTGAGTCGACTGATACGCAGTATTTT. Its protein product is CAISESTDTQYF.